This T cell receptor beta chain was obtained from a study of T cells in Graves' hyperthyroidism and ophthalmopathy. Any patient presenting with uncontrolled infection, other autoimmune disease, pregnancy or lactation was left out. From RNA transcripts, TCR beta CDR3 regions were amplified. In the first-round RT-PCR of the TCR CDR3, the HTBI primer set was used. A single record per CDR3 protein comes from TCRdb applying MiXCR to the multiplex PCR reads. This table holds about 480,000 distinct CDR3 sequences, less than 25% found once. This CDR3 is built from 16 residues. Germline V gene data show CDR1 as SGHAT and CDR2 as FQNNGV. V lost 0 bases, J lost 0 bases, and 11 bases lay in between. This clonotype was recorded at least ten times.

The TCR comes from a woman in her thirties with Graves' ophthalmopathy. Sequenced sample: blood. This sequence joins TRBV11-2 and TRBJ1-2; D remains unclear. The CDR3 bases are TGTGCCAGCAGCTTAGATCGGGCACGAGCTAACTATGGCTACACCTTC. It specifies CASSLDRARANYGYTF.